This entry features one T cell receptor beta chain sequence. Antigen specificity is unknown. One end of the junction does not line up with germline, which may come from a read error. Library construction for TCR beta used iRepertoire HTBI primers and Arm-PCR of CDR3 regions. TCRdb re-called the multiplex PCR reads through MiXCR, storing one row per CDR3 protein. The table includes about 400,000 distinct CDR3 sequences, 20% to 25% detected once. This sample was taken from a study of regulatory T cells in long-lasting Graves disease. Background on the study: Persistent cases were those of Graves' disease that involved over 5 years of antithyroid drugs with positive TSH receptor antibodies. Study findings and constraints: Small numbers of samples may have cut accuracy. Under persistent disease, TRBV28, TRBJ1-2 and TRBJ2-5 were used preferentially.

Germline V gene sequence: CDR1 SSHAT, CDR2 FNYEAQ (reference sequence). The CDR3 extends over 15 amino acids. Time point: persistent/refractory GD, antithyroid drugs over 5 years with positive TRAb. Isolated PBMC RNA provided the starting material for the TCR library. Patients with Graves' disease were diagnosed by American Thyroid Association guidelines. The sequence came from a female donor with Graves disease. The V call is TRBV7-7, the J call TRBJ2-5; D is perhaps TRBD1 (5 bases). The sequences come from peripheral blood mononuclear cells (PBMCs), collected when the disease was refractory, from a patient treated with antithyroid drugs. CDR3 sequence reads: CASSLIDSQQETQYF. The DNA of the CDR3 is TGTGCTAGCAGCTTAATCGACAGTCAACAAGAGACCCAGTACTTC.